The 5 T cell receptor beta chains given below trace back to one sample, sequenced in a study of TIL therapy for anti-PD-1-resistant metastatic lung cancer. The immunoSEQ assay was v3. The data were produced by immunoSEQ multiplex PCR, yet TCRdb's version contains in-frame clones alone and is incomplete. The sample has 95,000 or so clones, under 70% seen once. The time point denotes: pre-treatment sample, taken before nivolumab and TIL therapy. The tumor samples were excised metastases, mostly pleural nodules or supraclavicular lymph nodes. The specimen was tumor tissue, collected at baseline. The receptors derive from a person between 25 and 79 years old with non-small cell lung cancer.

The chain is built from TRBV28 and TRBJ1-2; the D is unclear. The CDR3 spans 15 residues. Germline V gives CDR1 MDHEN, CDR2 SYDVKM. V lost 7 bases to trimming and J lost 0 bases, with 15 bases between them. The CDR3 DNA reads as TGTGCCAGCAAGCCACGAAACCCTCCTAACTATGGCTACACCTTC. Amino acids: CASKPRNPPNYGYTF.

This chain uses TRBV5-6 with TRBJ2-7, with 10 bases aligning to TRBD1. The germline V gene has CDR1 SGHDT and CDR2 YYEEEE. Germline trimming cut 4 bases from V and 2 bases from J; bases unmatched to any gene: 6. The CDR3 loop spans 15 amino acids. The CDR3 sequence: CASSATGTGAYEQYF. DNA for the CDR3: TGTGCCAGCAGCGCAACCGGGACAGGGGCCTACGAGCAGTACTTC.

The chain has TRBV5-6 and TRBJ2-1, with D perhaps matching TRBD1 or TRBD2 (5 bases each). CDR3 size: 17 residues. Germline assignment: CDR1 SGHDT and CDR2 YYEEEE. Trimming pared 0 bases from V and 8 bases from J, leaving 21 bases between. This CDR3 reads CASSLGGGRGGWDEQFF. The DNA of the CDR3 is TGTGCCAGCAGCTTGGGAGGAGGAAGGGGCGGTTGGGATGAGCAGTTCTTC.

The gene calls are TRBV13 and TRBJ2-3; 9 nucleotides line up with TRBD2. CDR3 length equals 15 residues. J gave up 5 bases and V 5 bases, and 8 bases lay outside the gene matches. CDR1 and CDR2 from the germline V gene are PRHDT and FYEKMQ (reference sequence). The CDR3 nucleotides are TGTGCCAGCAGCCTAGACTCTAGCGGGGTAGATACGCAGTATTTT. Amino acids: CASSLDSSGVDTQYF.

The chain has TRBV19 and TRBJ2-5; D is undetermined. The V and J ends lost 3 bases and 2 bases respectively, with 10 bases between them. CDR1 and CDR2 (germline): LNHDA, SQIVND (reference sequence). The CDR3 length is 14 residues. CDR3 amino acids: CASSIRLGQETQYF. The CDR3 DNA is TGTGCCAGTAGTATCAGGTTGGGGCAAGAGACCCAGTACTTC.